The clone carrying this TCR beta chain was recorded only once. Its antigen is not known. These data belong to a study of T cells after yellow fever vaccination. This CDR3 contains 13 residues. Trimming took 6 bases from V and 7 from J, leaving 13 bases between them. Germline V gives CDR1 MNHEY, CDR2 SMNVEV (reference sequence). Study results and limitations: Post-booster repertoires again held most primary-vaccination clones (about 96% CD4, 88% CD8). Contaminating bulk clonotypes could be abundant in FACS-sorted repertoires.

MiXCR, run by TCRdb on the 5' RACE reads, gives a single entry per CDR3 protein. Of 300,000 to 400,000 distinct CDR3 sequences detected, roughly 10% appear once; the ten largest clones hold approximately 3.3%. The receptor comes from a man aged 18-30 years who received the YFV17D yellow fever vaccine. The chain has TRBV27 and TRBJ1-3, with no clear D. Specimen: CD4+ T cells sorted from PBMCs, collected 45 days after the yellow fever booster vaccination. CDR3 protein: CASSPFIGNTIYF. DNA of the CDR3: TGTGCCAGCAGCCCTTTCATCGGGAACACCATATATTTT.